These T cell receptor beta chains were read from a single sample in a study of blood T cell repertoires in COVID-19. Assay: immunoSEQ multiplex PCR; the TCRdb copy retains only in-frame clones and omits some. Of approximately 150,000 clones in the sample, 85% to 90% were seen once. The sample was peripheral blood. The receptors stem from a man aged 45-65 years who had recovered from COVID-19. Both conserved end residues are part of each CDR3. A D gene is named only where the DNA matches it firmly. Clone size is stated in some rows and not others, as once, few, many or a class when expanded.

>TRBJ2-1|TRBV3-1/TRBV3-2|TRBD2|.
CASSIPGTSGSPNEQFF
TGTGCCAGCAGTATACCTGGGACTAGCGGGAGCCCCAATGAGCAGTTCTTC
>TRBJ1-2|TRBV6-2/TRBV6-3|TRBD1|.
CASSYAGTGGNYGYTF
TGTGCCAGCAGTTACGCCGGGACAGGAGGTAACTATGGCTACACCTTC
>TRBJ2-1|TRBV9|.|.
CASSVEVGGGPYNEQFF
TGTGCCAGCAGCGTAGAAGTGGGAGGGGGACCCTACAATGAGCAGTTCTTC
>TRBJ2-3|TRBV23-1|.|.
CASSPIEAATDTQYF
TGCGCCAGCAGTCCAATTGAGGCAGCCACAGATACGCAGTATTTT
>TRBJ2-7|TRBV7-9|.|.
CASSPTPGQSSYEQYF
TGTGCCAGCAGCCCGACACCGGGACAATCCTCCTACGAGCAGTACTTC
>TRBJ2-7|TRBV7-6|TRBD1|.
CASSLGDRQYEQYF
TGTGCCAGCAGCTTGGGGGACAGGCAGTACGAGCAGTACTTC
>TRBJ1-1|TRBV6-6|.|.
CASSNQIGDTEAFF
TGTGCCAGCAGTAACCAAATAGGGGACACTGAAGCTTTCTTT
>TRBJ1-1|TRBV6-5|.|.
CASSQGNTEAFF
TGTGCCAGCAGTCAGGGCAACACTGAAGCTTTCTTT
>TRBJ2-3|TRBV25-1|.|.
CASSVVGDLSTDTQYF
TGTGCCAGCAGTGTAGTAGGGGACTTGAGCACAGATACGCAGTATTTT
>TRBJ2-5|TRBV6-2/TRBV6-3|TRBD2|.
CASSYREGLAGTQETQYF
TGTGCCAGCAGTTACCGTGAGGGACTAGCGGGGACGCAAGAGACCCAGTACTTC
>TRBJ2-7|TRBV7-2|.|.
CASSFAQGAYEQYF
TGTGCCAGCAGCTTTGCCCAGGGCGCCTACGAGCAGTACTTC
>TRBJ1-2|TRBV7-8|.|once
CASSRFQGYGYTF
TGTGCCAGCAGCCGATTTCAGGGATATGGCTACACCTTC
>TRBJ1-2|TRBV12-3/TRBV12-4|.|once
CASSEGAVPGYTF
TGTGCCAGCAGTGAAGGGGCGGTACCCGGCTACACCTTC
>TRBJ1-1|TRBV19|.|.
CASSIGRQGGTEAFF
TGTGCCAGTAGTATCGGTCGTCAAGGGGGCACTGAAGCTTTCTTT
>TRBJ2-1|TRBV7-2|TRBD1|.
CASSLAVGTEASYNEQFF
TGTGCCAGCAGCTTAGCGGTCGGGACAGAAGCGTCCTACAATGAGCAGTTCTTC
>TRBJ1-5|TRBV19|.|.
CASTPGQGRISNQPQHF
TGTGCCAGTACCCCGGGACAAGGCCGCATTAGCAATCAGCCCCAGCATTTT
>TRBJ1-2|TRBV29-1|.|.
CSVEGLGYTF
TGCAGCGTTGAGGGGCTTGGCTACACCTTC
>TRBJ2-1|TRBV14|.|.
CASSQDHSYNEQFF
TGTGCCAGCAGCCAAGATCACAGTTACAATGAGCAGTTCTTC
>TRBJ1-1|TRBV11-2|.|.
CASSAARNTEAFF
TGTGCCAGCAGCGCGGCCAGGAACACTGAAGCTTTCTTT
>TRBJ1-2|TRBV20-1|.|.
CSARVGGGYTF
TGCAGTGCTAGAGTGGGGGGTGGCTACACCTTC
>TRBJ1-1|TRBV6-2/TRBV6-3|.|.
CASSYPTGKGMNTEAFF
TGTGCCAGCAGTTACCCTACAGGGAAAGGCATGAACACTGAAGCTTTCTTT
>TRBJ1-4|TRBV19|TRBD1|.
CATQTGTGEKLFF
TGTGCCACCCAGACAGGGACGGGCGAAAAACTGTTTTTT
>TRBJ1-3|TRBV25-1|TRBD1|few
CASRSRGPGGNTIYF
TGTGCCAGCAGATCCAGGGGGCCCGGTGGAAACACCATATATTTT
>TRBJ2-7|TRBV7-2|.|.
CASPRGEAKVSYEQYF
TGTGCCAGCCCTAGGGGCGAAGCCAAAGTGAGCTACGAGCAGTACTTC
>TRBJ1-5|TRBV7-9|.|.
CASSLALEPQHF
TGTGCCAGCAGCTTAGCGTTAGAGCCCCAGCATTTT
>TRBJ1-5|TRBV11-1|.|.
CASSLAGGGQPQHF
TGTGCCAGCAGCTTAGCTGGGGGCGGACAGCCCCAGCATTTT
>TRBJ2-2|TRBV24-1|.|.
CATSDTESNTGELFF
TGTGCCACCAGTGATACTGAATCGAACACCGGGGAGCTGTTTTTT
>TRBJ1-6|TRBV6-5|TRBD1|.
CASSSDRKSNSPLHF
TGTGCCAGCAGTTCGGACAGGAAGTCAAATTCACCCCTCCACTTT
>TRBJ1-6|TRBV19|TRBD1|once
CASSSSRTGGDSPLHF
TGTGCCAGTAGTTCATCCAGGACAGGAGGGGATTCACCCCTCCACTTT
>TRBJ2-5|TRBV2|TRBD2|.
CASSGRAGGETQYF
TGTGCCAGCAGTGGCAGAGCGGGAGGGGAGACCCAGTACTTC
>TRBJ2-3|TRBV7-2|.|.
CASSLGAAVTDTQYF
TGTGCCAGCAGCTTAGGAGCGGCAGTCACAGATACGCAGTATTTT
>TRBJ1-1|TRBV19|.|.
CASSLLQGNTEAFF
TGTGCCAGTAGTCTTCTACAGGGTAACACTGAAGCTTTCTTT
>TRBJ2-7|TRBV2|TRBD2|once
CASGSSGGVLQYF
TGTGCCAGCGGGTCTAGCGGGGGGGTCTTGCAGTACTTC
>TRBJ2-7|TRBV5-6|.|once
CASSLVPGVSYEQYF
TGTGCCAGCAGCTTGGTGCCAGGGGTTTCCTACGAGCAGTACTTC
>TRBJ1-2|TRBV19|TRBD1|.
CASRTRRTGADGYTF
TGTGCCAGTAGAACGAGACGGACAGGGGCTGATGGCTACACCTTC
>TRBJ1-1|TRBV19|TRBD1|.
CASQDRVGTEAFF
TGTGCCAGTCAGGACAGGGTAGGGACTGAAGCTTTCTTT
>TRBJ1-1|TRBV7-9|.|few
CASSSSTLPMNTEAFF
TGTGCCAGCAGCTCATCAACTTTACCCATGAACACTGAAGCTTTCTTT
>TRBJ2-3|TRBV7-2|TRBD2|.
CASSFGTSGLTDTQYF
TGTGCCAGCAGCTTCGGGACTAGCGGGTTGACAGATACGCAGTATTTT